The 8 T cell receptor beta chains in this list originate from one sample, sequenced in a study of blood T cells in healthy people across ages (dated by TCRdb to 2014 to 2015). Libraries were prepared through 5' RACE. The run used an Illumina HiSeq 2500. A second PCR of roughly 7 to 12 cycles was performed with a sample-barcoded 5' primer and a J-beta primer mix. TCRdb's own reprocessing of the public reads used fastp at Q25 and MiXCR and kept productive beta chains. Under each unique CDR3 protein, matching rows form one entry showing the most common genes and DNA. This sample gives about 830,000 distinct CDR3 sequences in total; around two thirds of them show up just once. Of the sample, roughly 25% is held by the ten largest clones. The material sequenced was blood. The source is a man aged 25 to 40 in good health.

This clonotype was seen more than once but under ten times. The V call is TRBV29-1, the J call TRBJ2-3; no firm D call. The V gene lost 2 bases and the J gene lost 4 bases, with 7 bases spanning the gap. Germline V gives CDR1 SQVTM, CDR2 ANQGSEA. This CDR3 is built from 12 residues. CDR3 region: CSVEWKADTQYF. The CDR3 DNA is TGCAGCGTTGAATGGAAGGCAGATACGCAGTATTTT.

The CDR3 region is CSARALRMGAFF. In nucleotides, the CDR3 is TGCAGTGCTAGGGCCCTGCGAATGGGGGCTTTCTTT. The chain recombines TRBV20-1 with TRBJ1-1; D is unresolved. CDR1 DFQATT and CDR2 SNEGSKA come from the germline V gene (reference sequence). The CDR3 spans 12 residues. V was trimmed by 3 bases and J by 11 bases, leaving 16 bases between them.

The DNA for the CDR3 is TGTGCCAGACAAGCACCTCTTAGGGGGAAATCGAACGGCTACACCTTC. Its protein is CARQAPLRGKSNGYTF. The chain employs TRBV2 and TRBJ1-2; tentatively, D is TRBD1 (6 bases). Germline V CDR1 and CDR2: SNHLY, FYNNEI. CDR3 length: 16 amino acids. The V end was cut by 9 bases, the J end by 8 bases, with 28 bases between.

V is TRBV20-1 and J is TRBJ2-1, with 9 bases aligning to TRBD2. The CDR3 is made up of 11 amino acids. The V segment lost 6 bases and the J segment 15 bases; nucleotides outside the gene matches: 9. The germline V gene has CDR1 DFQATT and CDR2 SNEGSKA (reference sequence). This CDR3 is CSAEGGTSLFF. In nucleotides, the CDR3 is TGCAGTGCCGAGGGCGGGACTAGCCTGTTCTTC.

This sequence joins TRBV7-2 and TRBJ2-5; 13 nucleotides match TRBD2. Germline values: CDR1 SGHTA, CDR2 FQGNSA. J gave up 4 bases and V 8 bases, and 16 bases lay outside the gene matches. The CDR3 contains 18 residues. CDR3 in DNA: TGTGCCAGCGGCTCAAGGGGACTAGCGGGGACCCTGCGAGAGACCCAGTACTTC. Translating gives CASGSRGLAGTLRETQYF. Together with reference TRBV7-2 and TRBJ2-5, the CDR3 gives the full variable domain: GAGVSQSPSNKVTEKGKDVELRCDPISGHTALYWYRQSLGQGLEFLIYFQGNSAPDKSGLPSDRFSAERTGGSVSTLTIQRTQQEDSAVYLCASGSRGLAGTLRETQYFGPGTRLLVL.

This clonotype has just one count. The genes are TRBV20-1 and TRBJ2-7; possible D gene TRBD2, 5 bases. The length of the CDR3 is 13 residues. Trimming took off 6 bases at V and 0 bases at J, with 12 bases between the two ends. CDR1 is DFQATT and CDR2 is SNEGSKA in the germline V gene (reference sequence). This chain's CDR3 is CSAFGESSYEQYF. The CDR3, as DNA: TGCAGTGCCTTCGGGGAGAGCTCCTACGAGCAGTACTTC.

The chain couples TRBV7-9 to TRBJ1-4; no clear D. Per germline, CDR1 SEHNR and CDR2 FQNEAQ (reference sequence). V was trimmed by 1 base and J by 8 bases, leaving 20 bases between them. CDR3 length equals 17 residues. CDR3 loop: CASSLEGPLSVVEKLFF. The CDR3 nucleotides read TGTGCCAGCAGCTTAGAGGGCCCCCTATCGGTGGTCGAAAAACTGTTTTTT.

The rearrangement joins TRBV5-1 to TRBJ2-5; D remains ambiguous. There are 14 residues in the CDR3. With 4 bases removed from V and 1 base from J, the gap between germline ends came to 11 bases. Germline lookup yields CDR1 SGHRS and CDR2 YFSETQ. The CDR3 loop is CASSQDYLQETQYF. CDR3 DNA sequence: TGCGCCAGCAGCCAGGATTACCTCCAAGAGACCCAGTACTTC.